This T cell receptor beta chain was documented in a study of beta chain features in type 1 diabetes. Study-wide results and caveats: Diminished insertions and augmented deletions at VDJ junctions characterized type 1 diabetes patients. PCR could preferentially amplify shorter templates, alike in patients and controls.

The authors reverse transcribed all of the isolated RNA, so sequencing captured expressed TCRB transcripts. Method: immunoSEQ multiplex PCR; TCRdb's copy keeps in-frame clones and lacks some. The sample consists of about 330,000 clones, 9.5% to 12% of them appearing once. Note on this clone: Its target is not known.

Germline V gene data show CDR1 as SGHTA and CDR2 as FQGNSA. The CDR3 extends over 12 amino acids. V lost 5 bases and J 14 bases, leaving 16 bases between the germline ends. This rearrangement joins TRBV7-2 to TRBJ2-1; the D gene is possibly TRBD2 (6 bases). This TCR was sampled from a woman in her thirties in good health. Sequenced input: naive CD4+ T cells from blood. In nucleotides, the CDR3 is TGTGCCAGCAGCGTACTGGGCGGGGAGGAGTTCTTC. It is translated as CASSVLGGEEFF. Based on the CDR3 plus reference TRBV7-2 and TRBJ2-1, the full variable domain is GAGVSQSPSNKVTEKGKDVELRCDPISGHTALYWYRQSLGQGLEFLIYFQGNSAPDKSGLPSDRFSAERTGGSVSTLTIQRTQQEDSAVYLCASSVLGGEEFFGPGTRLTVL.